This is a list of T cell receptor beta chains from one sample in a study of T-cell memory formation after mild COVID-19. One entry per CDR3 protein results from TCRdb running MiXCR on the 5' RACE reads. In the table there are about 210,000 distinct CDR3 sequences, about 10% of which are singletons. Material: PBMCs or a T cell subset sorted from them (not recorded which). The receptors shown here come from a man aged 18 to 30 who had mild COVID-19 (a few samples of this study predate the infection). Cell type and time point are not known. The conserved cysteine and the conserved F or W are not part of the CDR3 here. The order of the fields is V gene, D gene, CDR3 protein. The D gene is left open where the match is weak.

TRBV7-8 TRBD2 ASSPQRTSGGPAGITDTQY
TRBV6-2/TRBV6-3 TRBD2 ASSTLAGGLNIQY
TRBV12-3/TRBV12-4 TRBD1 ASSSGQGAAHGYT
TRBV6-5 NA ASSYGGPDYEQY
TRBV7-9 TRBD2 ASSSGTSGDEQF
TRBV19 NA ASSGRSGRMTEAF
TRBV18 NA ASSPNSGIETQY
TRBV2 NA ASSDQQNTEAF
TRBV7-2 TRBD2 ASSLVAGDTYEQY
TRBV6-2/TRBV6-3 TRBD2 ASSYKRGNPWY
TRBV27 NA ASSSALNTDTQY
TRBV30 NA AWSVQAQTQY
TRBV6-5 NA ASSYSILESYEQY
TRBV7-6 TRBD1 ASRSQGAQGTDTQY
TRBV20-1 NA SASRNRQLRNTEAF
TRBV6-2/TRBV6-3 NA ASSYGKLEGPNYGYT
TRBV7-9 TRBD2 ASRRAGGESYNEQF
TRBV27 TRBD1 ASSLDATGAAKNIQY
TRBV6-2/TRBV6-3 TRBD2 ASSYRGDEQF
TRBV7-2 NA ASSPLGAPFNQPQH
TRBV10-3 TRBD1 AISELPGQGRETQY
TRBV4-2 NA ASRSTWGKNTEAF
TRBV7-8 NA ASSVEVSSYNEQF